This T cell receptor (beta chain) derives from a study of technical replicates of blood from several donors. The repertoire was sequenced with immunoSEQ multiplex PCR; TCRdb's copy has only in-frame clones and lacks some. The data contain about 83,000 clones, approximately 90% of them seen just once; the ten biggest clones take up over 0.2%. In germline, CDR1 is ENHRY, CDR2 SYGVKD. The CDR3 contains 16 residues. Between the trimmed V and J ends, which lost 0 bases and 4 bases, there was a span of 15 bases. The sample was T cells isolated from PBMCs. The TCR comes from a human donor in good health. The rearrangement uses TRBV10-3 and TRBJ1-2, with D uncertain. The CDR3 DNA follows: TGTGCCATCAGTGAGTCGAGGGAAGGAGCTAGCTATGGCTACACCTTC. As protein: CAISESREGASYGYTF.